The 10 T cell receptor beta chains below come from one sample, sequenced in a study of graft-versus-host responses after intestinal transplantation. These receptors have no known antigen. Sequenced by immunoSEQ multiplex PCR; TCRdb stores in-frame clones only, minus some. The table has some 140,000 clones, 92% seen once. Sequencing used unstimulated CD4+ T cells sorted from spleen or lymph node cells, obtained before intestinal transplant. The receptors here all came from a human donor who received an intestinal transplant.

The rearrangement links TRBV5-1 to TRBJ1-1; D is undetermined. This CDR3 spans 14 amino acids. Germline V lookup: CDR1 SGHRS, CDR2 YFSETQ. Trimming took off 4 bases at V and 0 bases at J, with 10 bases between the two ends. The chain's CDR3 is CASSPLRVNTEAFF. CDR3 DNA: TGCGCCAGCAGCCCATTGCGGGTGAACACTGAAGCTTTCTTT.

The gene calls are TRBV11-2 and TRBJ1-3; possible D gene TRBD1, 5 bases. Germline loops: CDR1 SGHAT, CDR2 FQNNGV. Trimming stripped 1 base from V and 4 bases from J, with 11 bases between. The CDR3 loop spans 15 amino acids. The DNA for the CDR3 is TGTGCCAGCAGCTTAGGGGGGATTGTCGGAAACACCATATATTTT. Amino acids: CASSLGGIVGNTIYF.

The J gene is TRBJ2-5, the V gene TRBV6-6, with D possibly matching TRBD2 (6 bases). The DNA end is a closer match to TRBJ2-7, so the J assignment may be wrong. The germline V gene has CDR1 MNHNY and CDR2 SVGAGI (reference sequence). The CDR3 is 14 residues long. The CDR3, as DNA: TGTGCCAGCAGTTACTCCGGAGGGGCCCACGAGCAGTACTTC. It codes for CASSYSGGAHEQYF.

The J gene is TRBJ1-2, the V gene TRBV18, with D unresolved. Germline V gene sequence: CDR1 KGHSH, CDR2 LQKENI. This CDR3 comprises 16 residues. V was clipped by 0 bases and J by 0 bases, with 11 bases between them. The CDR3 DNA is TGTGCCAGCTCACCACCGGGTCTGCCCACTAACTATGGCTACACCTTC. Amino acid sequence: CASSPPGLPTNYGYTF.

This chain uses TRBV11-2 with TRBJ1-3, with 7 bases that match TRBD1. The trim removed 3 bases at V and 7 bases at J, leaving 21 bases unmatched. The CDR3 extends over 19 amino acids. Germline V gene lookup returns CDR1 SGHAT and CDR2 FQNNGV. CDR3 sequence: CASSFGGTAGQPKWNTIYF. CDR3 sequence (DNA): TGTGCCAGCAGCTTTGGGGGGACCGCGGGACAGCCTAAGTGGAACACCATATATTTT.

The chain couples TRBV25-1 to TRBJ1-6, with 10 bases identical to TRBD1. CDR1 is MGHDK and CDR2 is SYGVNS in the germline V gene. With 6 bases clipped from V and 9 bases from J, the junction kept 5 bases outside the gene matches. The CDR3 covers 14 residues. In DNA form, the CDR3 reads TGTGCCAGCAGCGTGACAGGGGGCCGTTCACCCCTCCACTTT. This gives the protein CASSVTGGRSPLHF.

This chain connects TRBV7-6 to TRBJ2-2; no clear D. CDR3 length: 12 amino acids. Germline V gene data show CDR1 as SGHVS and CDR2 as FNYEAQ. Trimming took 4 bases from V and 6 from J, leaving 6 bases between them. The CDR3 DNA reads as TGTGCCAGCAGCTCGCCCCCCGGGGAGCTGTTTTTT. This sequence encodes CASSSPPGELFF.

This chain connects TRBV10-3 to TRBJ2-2, with 11 bases identical to TRBD2. The CDR3 runs to 19 residues. The V and J ends lost 6 bases and 5 bases, in that order; junction bases with no gene match: 17. The germline V gene has CDR1 ENHRY and CDR2 SYGVKD. CDR3 region: CAIRPIAGGATLGTGELFF. The CDR3 DNA follows: TGTGCCATCAGGCCCATAGCGGGGGGGGCGACGCTCGGTACCGGGGAGCTGTTTTTT.

The rearrangement uses TRBV28 and TRBJ2-5; D remains ambiguous. Germline CDR1 and CDR2: MDHEN and SYDVKM. V lost 5 bases and J 1 base, leaving 17 bases between the germline ends. The CDR3 has 16 amino acids. Here the CDR3 DNA reads TGTGCCAGCAGTACCCGAGCTGCGGTCACCCAAGAGACCCAGTACTTC. This encodes CASSTRAAVTQETQYF.

V usage is TRBV5-1 and J usage is TRBJ2-7; 11 nucleotides align to TRBD2. The CDR3 runs to 14 residues. CDR1 SGHRS and CDR2 YFSETQ come from the germline V gene. The V and J ends lost 2 bases and 5 bases, in that order; junction bases with no gene match: 3. The CDR3 spells CASSFLAGGDEQYF. CDR3 in DNA: TGCGCCAGCAGCTTCCTAGCGGGAGGAGACGAGCAGTACTTC.